Listed here are 6 T cell receptor beta chains from one sample, sequenced in a study of cytomegalovirus exposure and HLA in healthy donors. PCR was performed using 60 Vbeta and 13 Jbeta primers. Sequencing used immunoSEQ multiplex PCR; TCRdb keeps in-frame clones, though not all of them. The sample carries around 98,000 clones, around three quarters recorded once. Sequencing was done on a sample of PBMCs. The receptors shown here come from a human donor in good health.

The chain has TRBV7-9 and TRBJ1-5, with TRBD1 identical over 11 bases. V was pared by 0 bases and J by 6 bases, with 1 base of the junction left unmatched. Germline CDR1 reads SEHNR; CDR2 reads FQNEAQ (reference sequence). The CDR3 covers 15 residues. The CDR3 loop reads CASSLAGTGGQPQHF. CDR3 DNA: TGTGCCAGCAGCTTAGCGGGGACAGGGGGTCAGCCCCAGCATTTT.

V usage is TRBV9 and J usage is TRBJ2-3, with TRBD2 as a possible D gene (7 bases). The germline gives CDR1 SGDLS, CDR2 YYNGEE. The V and J ends lost 2 bases and 1 base respectively, with 17 bases between them. The CDR3 runs 17 residues. The CDR3 protein is CASSVGGGGMRTDTQYF. The DNA of the CDR3 is TGTGCCAGCAGCGTGGGGGGAGGGGGGATGCGCACAGATACGCAGTATTTT.

This chain uses TRBV14 with TRBJ1-2; possibly TRBD1 for D (5 bases). V gave up 2 bases and J gave up 5 bases, with 18 bases separating them. Germline V CDR1 and CDR2: SGHDN, FVKESK. This CDR3 is built from 16 residues. CDR3 protein: CASSQKTPTGGYGYTF. The DNA for the CDR3 is TGTGCCAGCAGCCAAAAAACGCCTACGGGGGGATATGGCTACACCTTC.

CDR3 bases: TGTGCCAGTAGTAAAATGGGACTTGGGTATGGCTACACCTTC. Its translation: CASSKMGLGYGYTF. The chain employs TRBV19 and TRBJ1-2, with D perhaps TRBD1 (5 bases). The germline gives CDR1 LNHDA, CDR2 SQIVND (reference sequence). This CDR3 spans 14 amino acids. V was pared by 4 bases and J by 5 bases, with 14 bases between. The full variable domain, completed using reference TRBV19 and TRBJ1-2, is DGGITQSPKYLFRKEGQNVTLSCEQNLNHDAMYWYRQDPGQGLRLIYYSQIVNDFQKGDIAEGYSVSREKKESFPLTVTSAQKNPTAFYLCASSKMGLGYGYTFGSGTRLTVV.

This clone occurred a few times. The chain couples TRBV6-1 to TRBJ1-5; 8 nucleotides match TRBD1. After removal of 8 bases from V and 7 bases from J, the junction contained 13 bases not matched to a gene. This CDR3 spans 15 amino acids. CDR1 and CDR2 from the germline V gene are MNHNS and SASEGT. CDR3 protein: CASGEITGGRQPQHF. CDR3 DNA sequence: TGTGCCAGCGGCGAAATAACAGGGGGGCGGCAGCCCCAGCATTTT.

The rearrangement links TRBV27 to TRBJ2-3, with 13 bases that match TRBD2. J was trimmed by 2 bases and V by 5 bases; bases with no gene match: 10. The CDR3 is 18 residues long. The germline V gene encodes CDR1 MNHEY and CDR2 SMNVEV (reference sequence). Here the CDR3 DNA reads TGTGCCAGCAGTCCTACTAGCGGGAGGGATGGGGACACAGATACGCAGTATTTT. Its protein product is CASSPTSGRDGDTDTQYF.